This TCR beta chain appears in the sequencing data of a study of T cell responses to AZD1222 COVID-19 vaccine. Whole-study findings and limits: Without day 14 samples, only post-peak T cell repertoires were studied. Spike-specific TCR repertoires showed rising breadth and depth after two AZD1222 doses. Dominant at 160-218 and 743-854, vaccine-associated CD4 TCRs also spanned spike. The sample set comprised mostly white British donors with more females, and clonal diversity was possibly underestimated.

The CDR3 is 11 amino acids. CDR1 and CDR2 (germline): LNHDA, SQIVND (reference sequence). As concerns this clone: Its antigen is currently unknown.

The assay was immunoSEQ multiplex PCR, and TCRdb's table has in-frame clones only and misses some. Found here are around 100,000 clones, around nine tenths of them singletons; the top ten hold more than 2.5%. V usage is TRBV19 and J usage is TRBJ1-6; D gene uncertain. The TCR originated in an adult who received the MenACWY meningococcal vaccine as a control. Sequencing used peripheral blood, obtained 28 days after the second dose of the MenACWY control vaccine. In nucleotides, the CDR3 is TGTGCGGCAGGCCCTTTGACACCCCTCCACTTT. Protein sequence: CAAGPLTPLHF.